These 20 T cell receptor beta chains originate from one sample sequenced in a study of T cells expressing NK-cell markers. TCRdb reprocessed the 5' RACE reads; each CDR3 protein has one entry and no DNA is given. The table lists approximately 460,000 distinct CDR3 sequences. Sequencing used blood T cells: a sorted CD56 or NKG2C T cell subset, CD4+ or CD8+ T cells, or bulk PBMC T cells (not recorded which). These receptors originate from a woman between 18 and 70 years old in good health.

The rearrangement links TRBV6-1 to TRBJ2-7. Germline CDR1 reads MNHNS; CDR2 reads SASEGT. The CDR3 spans 13 residues. CDR3 amino acids: CASSLRRDYEQYF.

The chain employs TRBV28 and TRBJ1-2. Germline-derived CDR1 and CDR2 are MDHEN and SYDVKM. The CDR3 loop spans 13 amino acids. The CDR3: CASAEVGNYGYTF.

J is TRBJ1-4 and V is TRBV4-2; the D gene TCRdb calls, TRBD1, cannot be checked with no DNA. The germline CDR1 and CDR2 sequences are LGHNA and YNFKEQ. The length of the CDR3 is 16 residues. The CDR3 sequence: CASSPPRGSPNEKLFF.

The CDR3 here is CASMARQGSYNEQFF. The rearrangement uses TRBV12-3 or TRBV12-4 and TRBJ2-1. The CDR3 is made up of 15 amino acids.

The chain joins TRBV12-3 or TRBV12-4 to TRBJ2-1; checking the TCRdb D call of TRBD1 is not possible without DNA. There are 12 residues in the CDR3. CDR3 protein: CASSPGFHEQFF.

This chain connects TRBV5-6 to TRBJ2-1; lacking DNA, the TRBD2 call made by TCRdb goes unchecked. The germline gives CDR1 SGHDT, CDR2 YYEEEE. The CDR3 totals 12 residues. CDR3 protein: CASSLVPNEQFF.

CDR3 region: CSRTGGSGDTQYF. The chain employs TRBV29-1 and TRBJ2-3; with no DNA, the TCRdb D assignment of TRBD1 cannot be verified. The germline V gene has CDR1 SQVTM and CDR2 ANQGSEA. This CDR3 comprises 13 residues.

V is TRBV20-1 and J is TRBJ1-1. CDR1 and CDR2 from the germline V gene are DFQATT and SNEGSKA (reference sequence). The CDR3 has 12 amino acids. The CDR3 is CSALTANTEAFF.

V and J are TRBV9 and TRBJ1-2; checking the TCRdb D call of TRBD1 is not possible without DNA. This CDR3 contains 13 residues. CDR1 is SGDLS and CDR2 is YYNGEE in the germline V gene. This chain's CDR3 is CASSVRTGGGYTF.

The chain couples TRBV11-2 to TRBJ2-3; the D call of TRBD2 rests on TCRdb alone, since no DNA is present to check it. The germline V gene has CDR1 SGHAT and CDR2 FQNNGV. The CDR3 has 18 residues. CDR3 amino acids: CASSLVPLAGALTDTQYF.

The gene calls are TRBV2 and TRBJ2-1; the D call from TCRdb, TRBD1, cannot be confirmed without DNA. Germline V gene data show CDR1 as SNHLY and CDR2 as FYNNEI. The CDR3 length is 16 residues. CDR3: CASSEDGGDSYNEQFF.

V usage is TRBV2 and J usage is TRBJ2-5; there is no DNA to check the TCRdb D call of TRBD1. The germline CDR1 and CDR2 sequences are SNHLY and FYNNEI. The CDR3 has 17 amino acids. This chain's CDR3 is CASSGLPGQGAGETQYF.

The rearrangement links TRBV20-1 to TRBJ2-3; TCRdb gives TRBD2 as the D gene, but with no DNA this cannot be confirmed. The germline CDR1 and CDR2 sequences are DFQATT and SNEGSKA (reference sequence). The CDR3 extends over 15 amino acids. The CDR3 here is CSARGGSGGTDTQYF.

The rearrangement links TRBV20-1 to TRBJ2-1; without DNA, the TCRdb call of TRBD2 cannot be checked. CDR3 size: 15 residues. The germline CDR1 and CDR2 sequences are DFQATT and SNEGSKA (reference sequence). The CDR3 spells CSARLLAGGADEQFF.

The gene calls are TRBV20-1 and TRBJ2-7; TCRdb outputs TRBD2, but without DNA this stays unchecked. Germline CDR1 is DFQATT and CDR2 is SNEGSKA (reference sequence). The CDR3 is made up of 16 amino acids. The chain's CDR3 is CSAGLGGLAGVDEQYF.

The rearrangement joins TRBV9 to TRBJ2-2; the TCRdb D gene call, TRBD1, has no DNA to confirm it. The CDR3 has 14 amino acids. Per germline, CDR1 SGDLS and CDR2 YYNGEE. The chain's CDR3 is CASSVRGGPGELFF.

CDR3 sequence: CASSVATTWGRGSTDTQYF. The rearrangement joins TRBV9 to TRBJ2-3; TCRdb lists TRBD1, though no DNA is available to test this call. The germline CDR1 and CDR2 sequences are SGDLS and YYNGEE. The CDR3 contains 19 residues.

V usage is TRBV7-9 and J usage is TRBJ2-7; the TRBD1 assignment by TCRdb is unverifiable without DNA. Germline CDR1 SEHNR, CDR2 FQNEAQ (reference sequence). The CDR3 totals 15 residues. The CDR3 is CASSLPGQGGYEQYF.

The rearrangement links TRBV7-3 to TRBJ2-3. Germline CDR1 and CDR2: SGHTA and FQGTGA. The CDR3 is 12 residues long. The CDR3 loop is CASSLDLTTQYF.

This chain connects TRBV6-2 or TRBV6-3 to TRBJ2-1; the TRBD1 assignment by TCRdb is unverifiable without DNA. CDR1 is MNHEY and CDR2 is SVGEGT in the germline V gene. This CDR3 is built from 11 residues. The CDR3 protein is CASSRPGPQFF.